The clone carrying this T cell receptor (beta chain) came up a few times. The germline CDR1 and CDR2 sequences are SGDLS and YYNGEE. CDR3 length equals 14 residues. Trimming took 4 bases from V and 0 from J, leaving 10 bases between them. The treatment is: roughly 18 received Ad26.COV2.S at low or high dose, single or two shots; about 5 received placebo; per-sample allocation not given. Sampling was performed 63 days after the first vaccine or placebo injection. This sample was taken from a study of Ad26.COV2.S vaccination and SARS-CoV-2 variants. Generated by immunoSEQ multiplex PCR, the TCRdb table keeps only in-frame clones and is missing some. The table lists about 470,000 clones, less than 95% of them singletons.

The specimen was peripheral blood, collected in a trial of Ad26.COV2.S vaccine versus placebo. The chain employs TRBV9 and TRBJ1-1, with D possibly TRBD1 on 5 matching bases. This TCR was recovered from a person aged 18-60 years who received the Ad26.COV2.S COVID-19 vaccine or a placebo. The CDR3 loop is CASSPGTVNTEAFF. Here the CDR3 DNA reads TGTGCCAGCAGCCCCGGGACGGTGAACACTGAAGCTTTCTTT.